This T cell receptor beta chain is from a study of blood T cell repertoires in COVID-19. J lost 3 bases, V lost 4 bases, and 7 bases had no gene match. The germline CDR1 and CDR2 sequences are SGHTS and YDEGEE. The CDR3 is made up of 15 amino acids. In terms of age and location, participants ranged from about 18 to 89 years and lived in about 25 US areas. Participants' own reports of clinical history determined their cohort assignment. Resolution of symptoms, clearance, or two negative PCRs was present in recovered Cohort 3 donors. Sequencing was performed with immunoSEQ multiplex PCR; in TCRdb, only in-frame clones are kept and a portion is missing. There are some 140,000 clones in the sample; around 85% occur only once, and 7% to 10% lies in the top ten.

V and J are TRBV5-8 and TRBJ2-5; TRBD1 matches at 9 bases. The TCR originated in a man aged 45-60 years who had recovered from COVID-19. Specimen: PBMCs or T cells enriched from blood (not recorded which). The CDR3 protein is CASSGGTGREETQYF. The CDR3 DNA sequence: TGTGCCAGCAGCGGGGGGACAGGGAGGGAAGAGACCCAGTACTTC.